Below are 13 T cell receptor beta chains sequenced from a single sample in a study of T-cell reconstitution after alpha-beta-depleted transplantation in children. As it was prepared, the TCRbeta library received unique molecular identifiers. One entry per CDR3 protein results from TCRdb running MiXCR on the PCR reads. The data show about 1,000,000 distinct CDR3 sequences, roughly 29% seen once. Sequences were derived from PBMCs, mostly from graft donor cells, sampled 360 days after TCRalphabeta/CD19-depleted stem cell transplant. These receptors all stem from a boy under three years old who had a stem cell transplant for SCID, so the T cells may come from the graft donor.

This clonotype showed up just a few times. The chain links TRBV20-1 to TRBJ2-1; 8 bases match TRBD2. Per the germline V gene, CDR1 is DFQATT and CDR2 is SNEGSKA (reference sequence). Unmatched junction bases numbered 4, after V lost 4 bases and J lost 2 bases. This CDR3 has 14 amino acids. CDR3 bases: TGCAGTGCTATAGCGGGGCGACCCTACAATGAGCAGTTCTTC. It codes for CSAIAGRPYNEQFF.

This clonotype was seen only a few times. This chain links TRBV14 with TRBJ1-2; TRBD1 agrees at 9 bases. The CDR3 runs to 15 residues. Germline-derived CDR1 and CDR2 are SGHDN and FVKESK. J was trimmed by 3 bases and V by 6 bases; bases with no gene match: 8. This CDR3 is CASRPGQGFYYGYTF. DNA for the CDR3: TGTGCCAGCAGGCCGGGACAGGGATTTTACTATGGCTACACCTTC.

The J gene is TRBJ2-7, the V gene TRBV9; 10 bases are a match to TRBD2. J lost 0 bases, V lost 0 bases, and 3 bases had no gene match. The germline V gene encodes CDR1 SGDLS and CDR2 YYNGEE. There are 16 residues in the CDR3. In DNA, the CDR3 is TGTGCCAGCAGCGTAGCCGGGACTAGCGTCTCCTACGAGCAGTACTTC. It is translated as CASSVAGTSVSYEQYF. Filled out from reference TRBV9 and TRBJ2-7, the complete variable domain reads DSGVTQTPKHLITATGQRVTLRCSPRSGDLSVYWYQQSLDQGLQFLIQYYNGEERAKGNILERFSAQQFPDLHSELNLSSLELGDSALYFCASSVAGTSVSYEQYFGPGTRLTVT.

The chain recombines TRBV28 with TRBJ2-1; D is unclear. The germline V gene encodes CDR1 MDHEN and CDR2 SYDVKM. The CDR3 runs 13 residues. The V end lost 9 bases, the J end lost 4 bases, and 13 bases lay between the germline ends. For the CDR3, the DNA is TGTGCCAGTCTGTCGGCCCCTTACAATGAGCAGTTCTTC. As protein: CASLSAPYNEQFF.

This chain joins TRBV4-3 and TRBJ2-2; D ambiguous. Germline assignment: CDR1 LGHNA and CDR2 YSLEER. V lost 0 bases and J 0 bases, leaving 11 bases between the germline ends. The CDR3 extends over 17 amino acids. The DNA of the CDR3 is TGCGCCAGCAGCCAAGATCCCATACCTTCGAACACCGGGGAGCTGTTTTTT. Encoded protein: CASSQDPIPSNTGELFF.

This sequence joins TRBV9 and TRBJ1-2; D possibly corresponds to TRBD1 (6 bases). V lost 3 bases, J lost 6 bases, and 9 bases lay in between. CDR1 SGDLS and CDR2 YYNGEE come from the germline V gene. The CDR3 is 12 residues long. This CDR3 is CASSGDMNGYTF. Here the CDR3 DNA reads TGTGCCAGCAGCGGGGACATGAATGGCTACACCTTC.

About this clonotype: At one boundary the junction diverges from the germline segment, which might be a read error. V is TRBV2 and J is TRBJ1-1; a weak D match, TRBD1 (5 bases). The CDR3 has 15 amino acids. Germline V lookup: CDR1 SNHLY, CDR2 FYNNEI. This CDR3 reads CASREEGSMNTEAFF. The CDR3 nucleotides are TGTGCCAGCAGGGAAGAGGGGAGCATGAACACTGAAGCTTTCTTT.

The chain joins TRBV5-5 to TRBJ1-3; 7 bases fit TRBD1. V lost 3 bases, J lost 4 bases, and 7 bases stayed unmatched. Germline V gene lookup returns CDR1 SGHKS and CDR2 YYEKEE (reference sequence). The CDR3 has 15 residues. The CDR3 bases are TGTGCCAGCAGCTCATCATTGGGACAGGGAAACACCATATATTTT. Protein sequence: CASSSSLGQGNTIYF.

The rearrangement links TRBV29-1 to TRBJ2-7; D might be TRBD1 (5 bases). The V gene's germline CDR1 is SQVTM and CDR2 ANQGSEA. CDR3 length: 13 amino acids. Trimming pared 2 bases from V and 4 bases from J, leaving 12 bases between. The CDR3 DNA reads TGCAGCGTTGAAAAGGACATCGGTTACGAGCAGTACTTC. This codes for CSVEKDIGYEQYF.

There are a few counts of this clonotype. This chain's CDR3 is CASSDRTGGRTGELFF. The CDR3 bases are TGTGCCAGCAGTGACCGGACAGGGGGCCGCACCGGGGAGCTGTTTTTT. The rearrangement uses TRBV6-4 and TRBJ2-2, with 11 positions matching TRBD1. Germline CDR1 reads MRHNA; CDR2 reads SNTAGT. J was trimmed by 4 bases and V by 2 bases; bases with no gene match: 3. The CDR3 loop spans 16 amino acids.

This clonotype has more than one count but fewer than ten. The V call is TRBV7-7, the J call TRBJ2-1, with TRBD2 matching over 9 bases. J lost 2 bases, V lost 1 base, and 3 bases had no gene match. Per the germline V gene, CDR1 is SSHAT and CDR2 is FNYEAQ (reference sequence). CDR3 length equals 16 residues. The CDR3 loop is CASSLESGGPYNEQFF. Here the CDR3 DNA reads TGTGCCAGCAGCTTAGAGAGCGGGGGGCCCTACAATGAGCAGTTCTTC. The variable domain in full, with the rest retrieved from reference TRBV7-7 and TRBJ2-1, is GAGVSQSPRYKVTKRGQDVTLRCDPISSHATLYWYQQALGQGPEFLTYFNYEAQPDKSGLPSDRFSAERPEGSISTLTIQRTEQRDSAMYRCASSLESGGPYNEQFFGPGTRLTVL.

This clonotype was picked up many times. The chain joins TRBV20-1 to TRBJ2-5; D remains unclear. Looked up from germline, CDR1 is DFQATT and CDR2 is SNEGSKA (reference sequence). With 6 bases removed from V and 5 bases from J, the gap between germline ends came to 7 bases. This CDR3 region has 10 residues. CDR3 in DNA: TGCAGTGCGCAGAGGGAGACCCAGTACTTC. Translated: CSAQRETQYF.

The chain recombines TRBV29-1 with TRBJ1-1, with 7 bases identical to TRBD1. The CDR3 covers 14 residues. Germline CDR1 SQVTM, CDR2 ANQGSEA. The junction had 4 bases not matched to a gene; V was cut back by 3 bases and J by 0 bases. The CDR3 coding sequence is TGCAGCGTTGACTCACAGGGGCTGAACACTGAAGCTTTCTTT. Protein sequence: CSVDSQGLNTEAFF.